This T cell receptor (beta chain) originates from a study of blood T cell repertoires in COVID-19. V was clipped by 1 base and J by 11 bases, with 11 bases between them. CDR3 length: 12 residues. CDR1 is MDHEN, CDR2 SYDVKM, per germline. Original processing notes: Amplified reference gene primers provided the basis for estimating nucleated cell counts. The protocol was immunoSEQ multiplex PCR, while the TCRdb copy is restricted to in-frame clones and leaves out a portion. The D gene and trimming were derived from the DNA, and the V and J assignments and clone size from that table. The sample holds about 250,000 clones; 70% to 90% are singletons and the top ten take roughly 3.1%. This clone was seen once.

The TCR comes from a man aged 18 to 30 with active or convalescent COVID-19. Specimen: peripheral blood. The chain joins TRBV28 to TRBJ1-1; D unclear. The CDR3 sequence is CASSLFGNQAFF. As DNA, the CDR3 is TGTGCCAGCAGTTTATTCGGGAATCAGGCTTTCTTT.